Below are 2 T cell receptor beta chains sequenced from a single sample in a study of cytomegalovirus exposure and HLA in healthy donors. 60 Vbeta and 13 Jbeta primers were used in PCR. The protocol was immunoSEQ multiplex PCR, while the TCRdb copy is restricted to in-frame clones and leaves out a portion. The table lists around 150,000 clones, 77% of them singletons. Material for sequencing was PBMCs. The origin of the receptors is a woman in her thirties in good health and CMV-seronegative.

The chain joins TRBV5-1 to TRBJ2-2; weak D call: TRBD2 (5 bases). The germline V gene encodes CDR1 SGHRS and CDR2 YFSETQ. Trimming removed 0 bases at V and 0 bases at J, with 6 bases between. The CDR3 sequence is 15 residues long. The CDR3 DNA sequence: TGCGCCAGCAGCTTGGCCGGGGCGAACACCGGGGAGCTGTTTTTT. Translated, it gives CASSLAGANTGELFF.

The V gene is TRBV28, the J gene TRBJ2-3, with 8 bases identical to TRBD2. The V and J ends lost 2 bases and 4 bases, in that order; junction bases with no gene match: 5. The germline V gene encodes CDR1 MDHEN and CDR2 SYDVKM. The CDR3 has 15 amino acids. CDR3 nucleotides: TGTGCCAGCAGTTTAACCGGGACTAGATCAGATACGCAGTATTTT. Its protein product is CASSLTGTRSDTQYF. The variable domain in full, completed from reference TRBV28 and TRBJ2-3, reads DVKVTQSSRYLVKRTGEKVFLECVQDMDHENMFWYRQDPGLGLRLIYFSYDVKMKEKGDIPEGYSVSREKKERFSLILESASTNQTSMYLCASSLTGTRSDTQYFGPGTRLTVL.